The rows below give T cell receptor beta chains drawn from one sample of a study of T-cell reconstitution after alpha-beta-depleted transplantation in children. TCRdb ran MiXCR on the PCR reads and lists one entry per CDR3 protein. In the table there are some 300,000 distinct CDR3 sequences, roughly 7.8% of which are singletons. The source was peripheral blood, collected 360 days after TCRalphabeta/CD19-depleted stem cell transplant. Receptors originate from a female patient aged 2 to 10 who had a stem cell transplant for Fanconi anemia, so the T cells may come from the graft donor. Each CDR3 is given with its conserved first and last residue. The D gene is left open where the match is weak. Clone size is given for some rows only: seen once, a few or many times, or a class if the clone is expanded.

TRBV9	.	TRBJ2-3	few	CASSVVGQHTDTQYF	TGTGCCAGCAGCGTAGTGGGACAACACACAGATACGCAGTATTTT
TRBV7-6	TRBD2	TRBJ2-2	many	CASSLASGKTGELFF	TGTGCCAGCAGCTTAGCTAGCGGGAAAACCGGGGAGCTGTTTTTT
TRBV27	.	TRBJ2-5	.	CASSRLRAPKETQYF	TGTGCCAGCAGCCGTTTAAGGGCGCCTAAAGAGACCCAGTACTTC
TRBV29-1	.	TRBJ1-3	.	CSVAEGGSGNTIYF	TGCAGCGTGGCCGAAGGAGGCTCTGGAAACACCATATATTTT
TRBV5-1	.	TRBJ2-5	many	CASSLFDRETQYF	TGCGCCAGCAGCTTGTTTGATCGGGAGACCCAGTACTTC
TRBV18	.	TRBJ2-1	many	CASSPTSLEPEQFF	TGTGCCAGCTCACCGACCAGTCTGGAGCCTGAGCAGTTCTTC
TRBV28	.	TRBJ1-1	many	CASSFESGEAFF	TGTGCCAGCAGTTTTGAATCGGGTGAAGCTTTCTTT
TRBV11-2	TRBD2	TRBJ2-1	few	CASSFRGTSNHNEQFF	TGTGCCAGCAGCTTCAGGGGGACTAGCAATCACAATGAGCAGTTCTTC
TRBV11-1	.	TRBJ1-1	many	CASSSLGAEAFF	TGTGCCAGCAGCTCACTGGGCGCTGAAGCTTTCTTT
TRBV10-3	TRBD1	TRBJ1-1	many	CAISESKGRGSTEAFF	TGTGCCATCAGTGAGTCAAAGGGCAGGGGGAGCACTGAAGCTTTCTTT
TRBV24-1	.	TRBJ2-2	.	CATSDFGDTSFGELFF	TGTGCCACCAGTGATTTCGGGGACACCTCTTTCGGGGAGCTGTTTTTT
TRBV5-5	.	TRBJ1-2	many	CASSLLGPNDGYTF	TGTGCCAGCAGCTTATTGGGCCCAAATGATGGCTACACCTTC
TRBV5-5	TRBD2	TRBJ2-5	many	CASSLGLAGGDQETQYF	TGTGCCAGCAGCTTGGGGCTAGCGGGGGGGGACCAAGAGACCCAGTACTTC